Each of the 8 T cell receptor beta chains below was sequenced from the same sample in a study of T cell clusters in autoimmune cytopenias. Multiplex touch-down PCR amplified TRB using TRB-A and TRB-B pools in one tube. TCRdb reprocessed the multiplex PCR reads and keeps a single row for each CDR3 protein, giving no DNA. The repertoire table contains 11,000 or so distinct CDR3 sequences. Each sample's input was 200 to 250 ng genomic DNA, roughly 38,000 genome equivalents. These same data were also listed under a study on T cell repertoires in aging, cancer and after chemotherapy.

Material for sequencing was peripheral blood. These receptors all stem from a human donor in good health.

The rearrangement joins TRBV18 to TRBJ2-3; TCRdb proposes TRBD1, but this gene call is untestable without DNA. CDR1 and CDR2 (germline): KGHSH, LQKENI. This CDR3 is built from 15 residues. CDR3 loop: CASSPDRDRTDTQYF.

This chain links TRBV19 with TRBJ1-1; TCRdb calls TRBD1, which cannot be checked without DNA. Germline CDR1 and CDR2: LNHDA and SQIVND (reference sequence). CDR3 size: 14 residues. The chain's CDR3 is CASSLQGSGTEAFF. The variable domain in full, with the rest retrieved from reference TRBV19 and TRBJ1-1, is DGGITQSPKYLFRKEGQNVTLSCEQNLNHDAMYWYRQDPGQGLRLIYYSQIVNDFQKGDIAEGYSVSREKKESFPLTVTSAQKNPTAFYLCASSLQGSGTEAFFGQGTRLTVV.

The J gene is TRBJ2-7, the V gene TRBV18; TCRdb's D call of TRBD1 is untestable without DNA. The V gene's germline CDR1 is KGHSH and CDR2 LQKENI. The CDR3 consists of 15 residues. CDR3 loop: CASSPRDRGLNEQYF.

The CDR3 spells CASSYSNQPQHF. V is TRBV11-3 and J is TRBJ1-5. This CDR3 comprises 12 residues. The germline V gene has CDR1 SGHNT and CDR2 YENEEA.

The chain combines TRBV5-3 with TRBJ2-7; absent DNA, TCRdb's TRBD2 call cannot be checked. TRBV5-3 is an ORF, with its function uncertain. The CDR3 has 15 amino acids. CDR3 amino acids: CARSLGGGEHYEQYF.

This rearrangement joins TRBV20-1 to TRBJ1-2; TCRdb's assignment of TRBD1 cannot be checked, as there is no DNA. The CDR3 is made up of 14 amino acids. CDR1 and CDR2 (germline): DFQATT, SNEGSKA (reference sequence). This CDR3 is CSARPRGDIGGYTF.

This sequence joins TRBV12-3 or TRBV12-4 and TRBJ1-1; TCRdb's assignment of TRBD1 cannot be checked, as there is no DNA. The CDR3 is 17 residues long. CDR3 protein: CASSSTGGVDVNTEAFF.

The CDR3 sequence: CASSFGTGNHNEQFF. This sequence joins TRBV7-6 and TRBJ2-1; TCRdb proposes TRBD1, but this gene call is untestable without DNA. CDR1 and CDR2 from the germline V gene are SGHVS and FNYEAQ. This CDR3 contains 15 residues.